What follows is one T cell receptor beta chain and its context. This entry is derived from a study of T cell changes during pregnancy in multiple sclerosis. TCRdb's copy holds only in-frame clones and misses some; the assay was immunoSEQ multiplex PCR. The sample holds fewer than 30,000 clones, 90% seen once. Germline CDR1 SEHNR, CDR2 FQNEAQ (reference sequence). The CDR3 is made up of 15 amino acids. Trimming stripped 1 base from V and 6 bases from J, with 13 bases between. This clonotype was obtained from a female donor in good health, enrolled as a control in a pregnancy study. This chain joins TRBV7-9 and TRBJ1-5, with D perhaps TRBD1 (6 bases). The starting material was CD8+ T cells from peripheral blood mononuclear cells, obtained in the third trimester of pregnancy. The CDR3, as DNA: TGTGCCAGCAGCTTAGGTGGCGGACAGAGTCAGCCCCAGCATTTT. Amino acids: CASSLGGGQSQPQHF.